Listed below are T cell receptor beta chains from one sample, sequenced in a study of regulatory T cells in long-lasting Graves disease. TCRdb re-analysed the multiplex PCR reads in MiXCR, keeping a single row per CDR3 protein. The sample lists fewer than 650,000 distinct CDR3 sequences, about 16% seen once, with approximately 12% in the top ten. These data also formed part of another study, on T cells in Graves' hyperthyroidism and ophthalmopathy.

The source was peripheral blood mononuclear cells (PBMCs), collected at new diagnosis, from a patient treated with antithyroid drugs. These TCRs come from a man aged 18 to 29 with Graves disease. Each CDR3 is given with its conserved first and last residue. Each record gives: V gene, clone size, D gene, J gene, CDR3 DNA, CDR3 protein. D genes are given only for firm matches. Some rows have no size entry. The others give once, few or many, or a class for an expanded clone.

TRBV5-1,many,NA,TRBJ2-7,TGCGCCAGCAGCCGCGGGCGGGGATTGGGCGAGCAGTACTTC,CASSRGRGLGEQYF
TRBV7-9,NA,TRBD1,TRBJ2-7,TGTGCCAGCAGCCCAAGGTTGCGACAGGGGCCCCCCTACCACGAGCAGTACTTC,CASSPRLRQGPPYHEQYF
TRBV20-1,NA,TRBD2,TRBJ2-1,TGCAGTGCTCTCCTCATTAGCGGGGTGAACAATGAGCAGTTCTTC,CSALLISGVNNEQFF
TRBV9,many,TRBD2,TRBJ2-1,TGTGCCAGCAGCGAGGGACTAGCGGGAGAGAATGAGCAGTTCTTC,CASSEGLAGENEQFF
TRBV12-3/TRBV12-4,NA,TRBD1,TRBJ1-1,TGTGCCAGCAGTTCCCGACAGGGGGGCGCTGAAGCTTCCTTT,CASSSRQGGAEASF
TRBV29-1,many,NA,TRBJ2-3,TGCAGCGTTGAAGGGCGGGCAGGGTCAGCCCCAGATACGCAGTATTTT,CSVEGRAGSAPDTQYF
TRBV20-1,NA,NA,TRBJ2-2,TGCAGTGCTAGAGAGAGGGTAACCGGGGAGCTGTTTTTT,CSARERVTGELFF
TRBV4-1,NA,TRBD2,TRBJ2-7,TGCGCCAGCAGCCCGGCGGGGGGATGGGAACCCTACGAGCAGTACTTC,CASSPAGGWEPYEQYF
TRBV20-1,NA,TRBD2,TRBJ2-7,TGCAGTGCCACCAGCGGGGCATCCTACGAGCAGTACTTC,CSATSGASYEQYF
TRBV20-1,many,NA,TRBJ1-2,TGCAGTGTTGAACCGACCGGGTCATATGGCTACACCTTC,CSVEPTGSYGYTF
TRBV9,many,NA,TRBJ1-1,TGTGCCAGCAGCGTAGCCAGGGGTGGCACTGAAGCTTTCTTT,CASSVARGGTEAFF
TRBV20-1,many,TRBD1,TRBJ2-1,TGCAGTGCTAGGGGCACAGGGGGCAATGAGCAGTTCTTC,CSARGTGGNEQFF
TRBV9,few,TRBD2,TRBJ2-2,TGTGCCAGCAGCGTAGCTCCCGGGGGAGGGACCGGGGAGCTGTTTTTT,CASSVAPGGGTGELFF
TRBV5-6,NA,TRBD2,TRBJ2-1,TGTGCCAGCAGCCCCCCATCCGGGACTAGCGCGTACAATGAGCAGTTCTTC,CASSPPSGTSAYNEQFF
TRBV6-1,many,TRBD1,TRBJ2-7,TGTGCCAGCAGTGCTCGGGACAGGGAGATCGGCGAGCAGTACTTC,CASSARDREIGEQYF
TRBV2,many,TRBD1,TRBJ2-7,TGTGCCAGCAGCCGCGGACAGGGTTACTACGAGCAGTACTTC,CASSRGQGYYEQYF
TRBV29-1,few,NA,TRBJ2-7,TGCAGCGTAACCGGACAGCCGTCCTACGAGCAGTACTTC,CSVTGQPSYEQYF
TRBV11-2,many,NA,TRBJ2-7,TGTGCCAGCAGCTTAGATACTATAGGGATCTTC,CASSLDTIGIF
TRBV5-1,few,NA,TRBJ1-4,TGCGCCAGCAGCTTGGTCGGAGGTAATGAAAAACTGTTTTTT,CASSLVGGNEKLFF
TRBV29-1,few,TRBD2,TRBJ2-1,TGCAGCACCGCCGGGACTAGCGCTGGAAATGAGCAGTTCTTC,CSTAGTSAGNEQFF
TRBV12-3/TRBV12-4,many,TRBD1,TRBJ1-2,TGTGCCAGCAGTTGGGACAGAAACTATGGCTACACCTTC,CASSWDRNYGYTF
TRBV19,NA,TRBD2,TRBJ2-1,TGTGCCAGTAGTATGGGGGCGGGAGGGAGAATTAGCTCCTACAATGAGCAGTTCTTC,CASSMGAGGRISSYNEQFF
TRBV24-1,many,NA,TRBJ2-5,TGTGCCACCAGTGACACTACGACAGGTCAAGAGACCCAGTACTTC,CATSDTTTGQETQYF
TRBV5-1,NA,NA,TRBJ1-4,TGCGCCAGCGCACGCCTGACAGGCGGCGGTGATGAAAAACTGTTTTTT,CASARLTGGGDEKLFF
TRBV2,many,NA,TRBJ2-1,TGTGCCAGCAGTGAAGCGGCTAGTCGGTACAATGAGCAGTTCTTC,CASSEAASRYNEQFF
TRBV28,many,TRBD1,TRBJ2-7,TGTGCCAGCAGAAGAACAGGGGCCCACGAGCAGTACTTC,CASRRTGAHEQYF
TRBV6-2/TRBV6-3,NA,NA,TRBJ1-5,TGTGCCAGCAGACTGCAAGACAGTTTGAATCAGCCCCAGCATTTT,CASRLQDSLNQPQHF
TRBV5-4,NA,TRBD2,TRBJ2-3,TGTGCCAGCAGCCCTGGACTAGCGGGGACTAGCACAGATACGCAGTATTTT,CASSPGLAGTSTDTQYF
TRBV5-6,NA,NA,TRBJ2-7,TGTGCCAGCAGCTTGGTCGGAGGGGACCGCTCCTACGAGCAGTACTTC,CASSLVGGDRSYEQYF
TRBV7-9,NA,TRBD1,TRBJ2-7,TGTGCCAGCAGCCCGTCGACAGGGGCCGGGGAGCAGTACTTC,CASSPSTGAGEQYF
TRBV25-1,NA,TRBD1,TRBJ2-1,TGTGCCAGCAGTGACCCAGGCAGGGGGCCCCTATACAATGAGCAGTTCTTC,CASSDPGRGPLYNEQFF
TRBV5-6,NA,TRBD2,TRBJ2-7,TGTGCCAGCAGGGGACTAGCGGAAACCTCGGAAGAGCAGTACTTC,CASRGLAETSEEQYF
TRBV12-3/TRBV12-4,many,TRBD2,TRBJ2-1,TGTGCCAGCAGCGCCCTAGCGGTGAACCGTCGGGACGATGAGCAGTTCTTC,CASSALAVNRRDDEQFF
TRBV20-1,NA,NA,TRBJ2-1,TGCAGTGCTAGAGTCCAACTCGGTCTAAACCATGAGCAGTTCTTC,CSARVQLGLNHEQFF
TRBV6-1,NA,NA,TRBJ1-6,TGTGCCAGCAGTGAATCGGTCAGTAGAAATTCACCCCTCCACTTT,CASSESVSRNSPLHF
TRBV14,few,TRBD2,TRBJ2-1,TGTGCCAGCAGCTTTAGCGGGAAGGGTTACAATGAGCAGTTCTTC,CASSFSGKGYNEQFF
TRBV30,few,TRBD2,TRBJ2-5,TGTGCCTGGAGGGGACTAGCTCAAGAGACCCAGTACTTC,CAWRGLAQETQYF
TRBV28,many,NA,TRBJ1-2,TGTGCCAGCACGCCCGGCGGTCTCGGAAGCGATGGCTACACCTTC,CASTPGGLGSDGYTF
TRBV29-1,few,NA,TRBJ2-7,TGCAGCGTTGCGGGCAACGCCTACGAGCAGTACTTC,CSVAGNAYEQYF
TRBV10-1,few,TRBD1,TRBJ1-5,TGCGCCAGCAGTGACTCCGGGACAGGCACAGATACGCAGCATTTT,CASSDSGTGTDTQHF
TRBV20-1,NA,TRBD2,TRBJ2-1,TGCAGTGCTAGAGATCGGGAGGCCAATGAGCAGTTCTTC,CSARDREANEQFF
TRBV12-5,few,TRBD1,TRBJ1-6,TGTGCTAGTGGTTTGGTACTGGGACAGGATAATTCACCCCTCCACTTT,CASGLVLGQDNSPLHF
TRBV12-3/TRBV12-4,many,NA,TRBJ1-2,TGTGCCAGTGCAGAGTTTAACTATGGCTACACCTTC,CASAEFNYGYTF
TRBV9,few,NA,TRBJ1-1,TGTGCCAGCAGCCACAATAGAGGGCACCCGAACACTGAAGCTTTCTTT,CASSHNRGHPNTEAFF
TRBV6-1,few,NA,TRBJ1-1,TGTGCCAGCAGCCAGACTAGGAGAATGAACACTGAAGCTTTCTTT,CASSQTRRMNTEAFF
TRBV30,NA,TRBD1,TRBJ1-1,TGTGCCTGGCACCCTCAGGGGGACCCTTTCACTGAAGCTTTCTTT,CAWHPQGDPFTEAFF
TRBV7-9,many,TRBD2,TRBJ2-1,TGTGCCAGCAGCCCACTGAGCGGGGGAATCTACAATGAGCAGTTCTTC,CASSPLSGGIYNEQFF
TRBV6-2/TRBV6-3,NA,TRBD1,TRBJ1-6,TGTGCCAGCAGTCCGAACGTCGCGGGACAGCTTAATTCACCCCTCCACTTT,CASSPNVAGQLNSPLHF
TRBV7-9,few,NA,TRBJ2-1,TGTGCCAGCAGCTTAGTGGACAACAGTTACAATGAGCAGTTCTTC,CASSLVDNSYNEQFF
TRBV12-3/TRBV12-4,NA,TRBD1,TRBJ1-1,TGTGCCAGCAGTCGGACAGGGATGAACACTGAAGCTTTCTTT,CASSRTGMNTEAFF
TRBV27,many,NA,TRBJ1-3,TGTGCCAGCAGCCGGAAAGGGGTAGGGTCATCATCTCGGGACACCATATATTTT,CASSRKGVGSSSRDTIYF
TRBV7-3,many,NA,TRBJ1-1,TGTGCCAGCAGCGAGGTGGCGGGGACTGAAGCTTTCTTT,CASSEVAGTEAFF
TRBV19,few,TRBD1,TRBJ1-5,TGTGCCAGTAGTATCGGAGGGACAGTCAATCAGCCCCAGCATTTT,CASSIGGTVNQPQHF
TRBV6-1,many,TRBD2,TRBJ2-7,TGTGCCAGCAGCAAGCCGGGGGGGAGAGAGCAGTACTTC,CASSKPGGREQYF
TRBV29-1,NA,NA,TRBJ1-4,TGCAGCGTTGACGGCAGGGAGGATAATGAAAAACTGCTTTTT,CSVDGREDNEKLLF
TRBV20-1,few,NA,TRBJ1-1,TGCAGTGCTAGAGATCCGGGACAGAACACTGAAGCTTTCTTT,CSARDPGQNTEAFF